This TCR beta chain was documented in a study of response to subunit inactivated influenza vaccine. The study, taken as a whole, reports: Few additional T cells are recruited per seasonal influenza vaccination, authors suggested.

This clonotype was recorded a few times. Its target is unknown. TCRdb re-analysed the RT-PCR reads in MiXCR, keeping a single row per CDR3 protein. In the table there are some 480,000 distinct CDR3 sequences, about a tenth of which are singletons. The sequenced sample was PBMCs from blood, obtained 40 to 50 days after vaccination. The TCR comes from a man aged 50 or older who received an inactivated influenza vaccine.

The CDR3 region has the DNA TGTGCCAGCAGTTTATTTTTGGGCACAGCCTACGAGCAGTACTTC. It encodes CASSLFLGTAYEQYF. This chain links TRBV28 with TRBJ2-7; D unclear. Germline loops: CDR1 MDHEN, CDR2 SYDVKM. The CDR3 is 15 residues long. V was pared by 1 base and J by 2 bases, with 12 bases between.